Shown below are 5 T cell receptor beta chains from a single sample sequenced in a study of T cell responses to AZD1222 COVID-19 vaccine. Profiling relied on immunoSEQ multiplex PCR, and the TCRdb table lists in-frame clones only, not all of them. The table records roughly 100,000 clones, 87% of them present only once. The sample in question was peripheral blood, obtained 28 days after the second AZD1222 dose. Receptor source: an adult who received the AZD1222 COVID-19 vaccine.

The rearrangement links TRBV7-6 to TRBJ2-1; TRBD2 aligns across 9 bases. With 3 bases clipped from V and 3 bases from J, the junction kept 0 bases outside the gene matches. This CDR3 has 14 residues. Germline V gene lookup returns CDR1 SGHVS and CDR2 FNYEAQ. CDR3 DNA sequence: TGTGCCAGCAGCTTGACTAGCGGCTACAATGAGCAGTTCTTC. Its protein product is CASSLTSGYNEQFF.

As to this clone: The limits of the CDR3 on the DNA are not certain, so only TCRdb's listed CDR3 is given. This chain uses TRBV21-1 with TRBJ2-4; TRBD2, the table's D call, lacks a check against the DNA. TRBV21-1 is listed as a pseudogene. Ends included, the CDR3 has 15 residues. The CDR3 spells CASTPSYLCKNIQYF.

DNA for the CDR3: TGTGCCCATAGAATTTCAGGGTCTCGTACTGAAGCTTTCTTT. As protein: CAHRISGSRTEAFF. The chain recombines TRBV28 with TRBJ1-1; D may be TRBD1 (5 bases). The V and J ends lost 11 bases and 5 bases respectively, with 21 bases between them. This CDR3 is 14 amino acids long. Germline V gene sequence: CDR1 MDHEN, CDR2 SYDVKM.

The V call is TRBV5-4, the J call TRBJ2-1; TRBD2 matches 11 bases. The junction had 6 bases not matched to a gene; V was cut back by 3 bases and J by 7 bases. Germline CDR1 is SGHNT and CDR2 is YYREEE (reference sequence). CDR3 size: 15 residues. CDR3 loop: CASSSTSGARNEQFF. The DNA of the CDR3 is TGTGCCAGCAGCTCGACTAGCGGGGCTAGGAATGAGCAGTTCTTC.

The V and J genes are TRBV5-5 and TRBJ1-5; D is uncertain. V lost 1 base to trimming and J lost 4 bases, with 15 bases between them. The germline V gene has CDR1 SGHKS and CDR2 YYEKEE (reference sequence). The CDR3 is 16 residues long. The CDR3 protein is CASSLHAEGKNQPQHF. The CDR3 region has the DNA TGTGCCAGCAGCTTGCACGCCGAGGGCAAGAATCAGCCCCAGCATTTT.